This paragraph reports one T cell receptor beta chain. Which antigen it targets is not known. Per-base qualities were not stored, and no clone one base away is much larger. The immunoSEQ Assay, a bias-controlled multiplex PCR, was used to amplify TCRbeta CDR3 regions from genomic DNA. Concerning the study's data processing: Nucleated cell counts per sample were estimated from amplification of reference gene primers within the assay. Sequence reads were collapsed and filtered to measure the absolute abundance of every unique TCRbeta CDR3 rearrangement. For each sample, productive Simpson clonality was calculated by taking the square root of Simpson's diversity index across productive rearrangements. Entries here come from immuneACCESS through TCRdb and include only in-frame sequences with V and J called. Some clones fail to appear in such tables; in the studies checked, an unresolved V gene covers under half of the shortfall, and the cause of the remainder is unknown. The V and J calls and clone size come from that table; D and trimming were worked out from the DNA. This sample holds a few hundred thousand clones; 70% to 90% were observed only once. 11% of the sample goes to the ten largest clones.

The sample belongs to a study of blood T cell repertoires in COVID-19 (dated by TCRdb to the early 2020s). Study-level background: Samples covering the acute and convalescent phases of COVID-19 were provided by collaborators in the United States, Italy and Spain. The material from the prospective study consisted of cDNA or gDNA derived from T cells, B-cell-depleted T cells, or PBMCs. The dataset comprised deeply sampled blood TCRbeta repertoires from subjects exposed to, actively infected with, or recovered from COVID-19. The samples were drawn from two sources: the first 160 participants of the ongoing ImmuneRACE study, and about 1,300 subjects contributed by 6 global collaborators. Where available, HLA class I and class II types were obtained from metadata supplied by the sample provider rather than from assay-based typing. The repertoires were made available in a free public database intended to serve as a resource for research on the immune response to SARS-CoV-2. A de-identified subject ID, COVID-19 status, age in years and sex were almost always included in the sample metadata.

V has 0 bases trimmed and J has 9 bases trimmed; junction bases matching no gene number 3. Reading from cysteine to phenylalanine, the CDR3 counts 15 amino acids. Just CDR3 DNA is preserved here, 45 bases in frame from base 1. According to the germline V gene, CDR1 reads MNHEY and CDR2 reads SVGAGI. The collaborating institutions used their own protocols to collect whole blood in K2EDTA tubes. Collaborator samples were shipped for TCRbeta analysis as frozen whole blood, isolated PBMCs, or DNA extracted from either sample type. Study-wide conclusions, independent of this receptor: The amount of clinical and demographic metadata varied by source and participant and was provided uncurated.

The sequence was obtained from a woman aged 70-85 years with acute or convalescent COVID-19. The material sequenced was peripheral blood. Recombination linked TRBV6-5 to TRBJ1-6, with TRBD1 identical over 9 junction bases. This receptor carries the CDR3 CASSYSTGGGSPLHF. At the DNA level, the sequence is TGTGCCAGCAGTTACTCGACAGGGGGAGGTTCACCCCTCCACTTT.